This passage covers 23 T cell receptor beta chains from one sample sequenced in a study of early T cells in non-severe SARS-CoV-2 infection. In TCRdb, the 5' RACE reads were re-called with MiXCR into one record per CDR3 protein. The table has tens of thousands of distinct CDR3 sequences, about a sixth seen once. The sample consisted of whole blood. The receptors here all came from an adult who was a healthcare worker with PCR-confirmed SARS-CoV-2 infection or an uninfected control (not recorded which).

This clonotype was found a few times. The CDR3 coding sequence is TGTGCCAGCAGCCGGACCTTAGGGCAGCAAGAGACCCAGTACTTC. Translation: CASSRTLGQQETQYF. The chain is built from TRBV11-2 and TRBJ2-5; D is uncertain. Deletions cut 5 bases from V and 2 bases from J, with 15 bases between. The CDR3 is 15 amino acids. Germline V CDR1 and CDR2: SGHAT, FQNNGV.

This clonotype was found a few times. The chain has TRBV9 and TRBJ2-1, with D possibly being TRBD1 or TRBD2 (5 bases each). The germline V gene encodes CDR1 SGDLS and CDR2 YYNGEE. The ends were cut back, 2 bases at V and 6 bases at J, with 9 bases in the middle. The CDR3 length is 13 residues. The CDR3 is CASSVSRGNEQFF. As DNA, the CDR3 is TGTGCCAGCAGCGTGTCGAGGGGCAATGAGCAGTTCTTC.

The rearrangement links TRBV4-1 to TRBJ2-3, with D perhaps TRBD2 (6 bases). Trimming pared 1 base from V and 1 base from J, leaving 12 bases between. This CDR3 is built from 16 residues. Looked up from germline, CDR1 is MGHRA and CDR2 is YSYEKL. The CDR3 here is CASSQGGTGRTDTQYF. The CDR3 coding sequence is TGCGCCAGCAGCCAAGGAGGGACTGGGCGCACAGATACGCAGTATTTT.

V is TRBV9 and J is TRBJ2-2, with a weak D call TRBD1 (5 bases). Germline V gene lookup returns CDR1 SGDLS and CDR2 YYNGEE. The CDR3 is 13 amino acids. Trimming cost V 3 bases and J 6 bases, with 9 bases left between them. The DNA of the CDR3 is TGTGCCAGCAGCGCACGACAGCCCGGGGAGCTGTTTTTT. Its translation is CASSARQPGELFF. Supplemented by reference TRBV9 and TRBJ2-2, the full variable domain reads DSGVTQTPKHLITATGQRVTLRCSPRSGDLSVYWYQQSLDQGLQFLIQYYNGEERAKGNILERFSAQQFPDLHSELNLSSLELGDSALYFCASSARQPGELFFGEGSRLTVL.

The chain employs TRBV6-5 and TRBJ1-6; 9 bases are shared with TRBD1. The length of the CDR3 is 13 residues. J gave up 6 bases and V 10 bases, and 4 bases lay outside the gene matches. The germline V gene encodes CDR1 MNHEY and CDR2 SVGAGI. The CDR3 loop is CAISDRGNSPLHF. DNA of the CDR3: TGTGCCATTTCGGACAGGGGTAATTCACCCCTCCACTTT.

This clonotype was counted between two and nine times. This chain connects TRBV6-6 to TRBJ2-5; 8 bases are a match to TRBD2. With V trimmed by 10 bases and J by 5 bases, 9 bases remained unmatched. CDR3 length equals 13 residues. Per the germline V gene, CDR1 is MNHNY and CDR2 is SVGAGI (reference sequence). CDR3 region: CATVGGGRETQYF. The CDR3 DNA sequence: TGTGCCACCGTCGGGGGCGGGAGGGAGACCCAGTACTTC.

V gene TRBV3-1 combines with J gene TRBJ1-3; the D gene is possibly TRBD1 (6 bases). Germline CDR1 LGHDT, CDR2 YNNKEL (reference sequence). CDR3 size: 15 residues. V lost 5 bases and J lost 2, with 13 bases in between. The CDR3 bases are TGTGCCAGCAGCTCACAGGGTATACCTGGAAACACCATATATTTT. Translation: CASSSQGIPGNTIYF.

This chain connects TRBV19 to TRBJ2-2; D gene unclear. Trimming shortened V by 5 bases and J by 2 bases, and 6 bases separated the two germline ends. The CDR3 is 13 residues long. Germline values: CDR1 LNHDA, CDR2 SQIVND (reference sequence). The CDR3 spells CASSDRNTGELFF. CDR3 sequence (DNA): TGTGCCAGTAGTGATCGTAACACCGGGGAGCTGTTTTTT.

There are a few counts of this clonotype. The chain recombines TRBV5-5 with TRBJ2-4, with TRBD1 matching over 8 bases. In germline, CDR1 is SGHKS, CDR2 YYEKEE (reference sequence). V was pared by 0 bases and J by 4 bases, with 3 bases of the junction left unmatched. The CDR3 is 15 amino acids. The CDR3 spells CASSLEGTGKNIQYF. CDR3 in DNA: TGTGCCAGCAGCTTGGAGGGGACAGGTAAAAACATTCAGTACTTC.

This clonotype was counted between two and nine times. Its ends do not fully match the called genes, so a read error is possible. This chain links TRBV7-7 with TRBJ2-1; 8 positions match TRBD2. The CDR3 runs to 16 residues. Germline lookup yields CDR1 SSHAT and CDR2 FNYEAQ (reference sequence). Here the CDR3 DNA reads TGTGCTAGCAGCTTAGCAGAAGCCGGGACTAGTCATGAGCAGTTCTTC. This codes for CASSLAEAGTSHEQFF. Based on the CDR3 plus reference TRBV7-7 and TRBJ2-1, the full variable domain is GAGVSQSPRYKVTKRGQDVTLRCDPISSHATLYWYQQALGQGPEFLTYFNYEAQPDKSGLPSDRFSAERPEGSISTLTIQRTEQRDSAMYRCASSLAEAGTSHEQFFGPGTRLTVL.

This clonotype appeared many times. The V call is TRBV9, the J call TRBJ1-6; D possibly corresponds to TRBD1 (5 bases). The CDR3 runs 16 residues. In germline, CDR1 is SGDLS, CDR2 YYNGEE. The ends were cut back, 3 bases at V and 0 bases at J, with 10 bases in the middle. In DNA form, the CDR3 reads TGTGCCAGCAGCGCCCGACAGAGCTCCTATAATTCACCCCTCCACTTT. Translation gives CASSARQSSYNSPLHF.

V usage is TRBV6-5 and J usage is TRBJ2-5, with 7 positions matching TRBD2. V lost 2 bases and J lost 9; bases outside the gene matches: 6. Looked up from germline, CDR1 is MNHEY and CDR2 is SVGAGI. The CDR3 is made up of 13 amino acids. The CDR3 DNA reads as TGTGCCAGCAGTTACAGGACGGGAGGAGCCCAGTACTTC. Its translation is CASSYRTGGAQYF.

This clonotype showed up just a few times. This rearrangement joins TRBV28 to TRBJ2-2, with 8 bases that match TRBD1. The CDR3 loop spans 16 amino acids. With V trimmed by 5 bases and J by 4 bases, 9 bases remained unmatched. Germline values: CDR1 MDHEN, CDR2 SYDVKM. CDR3 in DNA: TGTGCCAGCAGTAGCCGGACAGGGTGGAGCACCGGGGAGCTGTTTTTT. Translation gives CASSSRTGWSTGELFF.

This clonotype was seen at least ten times. V gene TRBV7-2 combines with J gene TRBJ1-2; no clear D gene. CDR1 and CDR2 (germline): SGHTA, FQGNSA. V lost 4 bases, J lost 1 base, and 7 bases lay in between. The CDR3 is 13 residues long. Written as DNA, the CDR3 is TGTGCCAGCAGCTCTCAAATTAACTATGGCTACACCTTC. Translation gives CASSSQINYGYTF.

A few counts support this clonotype. The chain uses TRBV4-3 and TRBJ2-7; possibly TRBD1 for D (5 bases). The CDR3 loop spans 15 amino acids. Germline loops: CDR1 LGHNA, CDR2 YSLEER. V shed 0 bases and J shed 2 bases, with 11 bases lying between them. The CDR3 is CASSQEWTYTYEQYF. For the CDR3, the DNA is TGCGCCAGCAGCCAAGAATGGACATACACCTACGAGCAGTACTTC.

This clonotype occurred a few times. The chain carries TRBV12-3 or TRBV12-4 and TRBJ2-1; perhaps TRBD1 as D (5 bases). CDR3 length: 12 residues. V was cut by 6 bases and J by 6 bases, with 9 bases left in between. CDR3 residues: CASRGAGNEQFF. The DNA for the CDR3 is TGTGCCAGCAGAGGGGCCGGCAATGAGCAGTTCTTC.

This clonotype showed up many times. The chain links TRBV27 to TRBJ2-3, with 9 bases fitting TRBD1. Trimming took 6 bases from V and 2 from J; bases not matched to a gene: 3. The CDR3 sequence is 14 residues long. Germline lookup yields CDR1 MNHEY and CDR2 SMNVEV (reference sequence). The CDR3 DNA sequence: TGTGCCAGCAGGAGACAGGGGGACACAGATACGCAGTATTTT. This sequence encodes CASRRQGDTDTQYF.

A remark on this clonotype: This could be a read error, since a much larger clone is one nucleotide away. The chain has TRBV18 and TRBJ2-1; 12 bases line up with TRBD1. The CDR3 contains 17 residues. From germline, CDR1 is KGHSH and CDR2 LQKENI. The CDR3 DNA is TGTACCAGCTCACCAAGGGACAGGGGGCGCATTTACAATGAGCAGTTCTTC. Translated: CTSSPRDRGRIYNEQFF.

The chain combines TRBV12-3 or TRBV12-4 with TRBJ2-3; D is undetermined. The length of the CDR3 is 12 residues. Between the trimmed V and J ends, which lost 3 bases and 9 bases, there was a span of 10 bases. The CDR3 region is CASSLSGGTQYF. The CDR3 coding sequence is TGTGCCAGCAGTTTGTCGGGCGGCACGCAGTATTTT.

This clonotype has a count of ten or more. The V and J genes are TRBV29-1 and TRBJ2-5; TRBD1 might be the D (5 bases). The germline gives CDR1 SQVTM, CDR2 ANQGSEA. The CDR3 is made up of 10 amino acids. V was shortened by 7 bases and J by 2 bases, with 5 bases between the two germline ends. In nucleotides, the CDR3 is TGCAGCGGACAGCAAGAGACCCAGTACTTC. Translated, it gives CSGQQETQYF.

This clonotype was observed at least ten times. This sequence joins TRBV4-3 and TRBJ1-2; no clear D. CDR3 length: 14 amino acids. V was cut by 3 bases and J by 4 bases, with 12 bases left in between. CDR1 is LGHNA and CDR2 is YSLEER in the germline V gene. CDR3 amino acids: CASSQDLTLYGYTF. Here the CDR3 DNA reads TGCGCCAGCAGCCAGGACCTGACGCTCTATGGCTACACCTTC.

The chain recombines TRBV19 with TRBJ2-1, with TRBD2 matching 9 bases. The CDR3 has 17 residues. Germline V lookup: CDR1 LNHDA, CDR2 SQIVND (reference sequence). With 5 bases clipped from V and 8 bases from J, the junction kept 16 bases outside the gene matches. The CDR3 DNA follows: TGTGCCAGTAGTCCCCCTCGGCGGGAGGGCCGTCTATATGAGCAGTTCTTC. Protein product: CASSPPRREGRLYEQFF.

There are a few counts of this clonotype. The chain couples TRBV4-3 to TRBJ2-3; no clear D gene. Looked up from germline, CDR1 is LGHNA and CDR2 is YSLEER. V was shortened by 0 bases and J by 4 bases, with 5 bases between the two germline ends. The CDR3 contains 13 residues. CDR3 sequence: CASSQDLPDTQYF. In DNA, the CDR3 is TGCGCCAGCAGCCAAGATCTCCCAGATACGCAGTATTTT.